This T cell receptor beta chain was observed in a study of early T cells in non-severe SARS-CoV-2 infection. Background on the study: Alpha and beta chains were unpaired, from unsorted whole-blood bulk RNA.

Only a few counts were recorded for this clonotype. Its antigen is unidentified. Study-level findings and limits: The study's VDJdb matching favored anti-spike CD8 responses and missed private and CD4 specificities.

Individual cDNA molecules carried attached unique molecular identifiers. TCRdb recomputed calls from the 5' RACE reads with MiXCR, one row per CDR3 protein. The sample has tens of thousands of distinct CDR3 sequences; approximately 5.7% are singletons. Trimming took 0 bases from V and 0 from J, leaving 8 bases between them. CDR1 and CDR2 from the germline V gene are MNHEY and SMNVEV (reference sequence). The CDR3 has 15 amino acids. The rearrangement uses TRBV27 and TRBJ1-1, with a tentative D call TRBD1 (5 bases). The material was whole blood, obtained at baseline. This clonotype was sampled from an adult who was a healthcare worker with PCR-confirmed SARS-CoV-2 infection or an uninfected control (not recorded which). CDR3 DNA: TGTGCCAGCAGTTTATCTGCAGGGTTGAACACTGAAGCTTTCTTT. It encodes CASSLSAGLNTEAFF.